The source of this TCR beta chain is a study of cytomegalovirus exposure and HLA in healthy donors (dated by TCRdb to the late 2010s). Background for the entire study: An earlier analysis of several hundred of the donors reported 276 Gb of sequence data and around 100 million unique TCR beta sequences obtained from approximately 180 million T cells. An early release covering 550 to 650 HLA-typed donors comprised around 300 gigabases of sequencing data and about 90 million unique TCR sequences. Of the approximately 400 genotyped donors, 81% fell in the genetic ancestry cluster associated with self-reported Caucasian donors. The study aimed to test whether cataloging public T cell receptors could reveal signatures of past pathogen exposure. The study profiled the T cell repertoires of hundreds of subjects by immunosequencing and related them to cytomegalovirus serostatus. Along with the approximately 700-subject first cohort, a separate validation cohort of over a hundred different subjects was used. To predict cytomegalovirus infection status, the study brought together high-throughput TCR immunosequencing, statistical association of individual TCRs with disease status, and machine learning. A later analysis re-examined previously published TCR beta repertoires from over 500 donors and added high-resolution HLA genotyping to investigate patterns of TCR occurrence. In the later analysis, no new phenotypic data were used to find candidate immune exposures; instead, reliance was placed on TCR beta sequences and their occurrence across donors. To decide whether each TCR beta V gene segment behaved as functional or pseudogenic, an earlier analysis of fewer than 750 of the donors relied on high-throughput TCR beta sequencing. Donor age, sex, ethnicity and CMV serostatus were collected together with the repertoire data. Genome-wide SNP genotypes for about 65% of the roughly 670 donors were used in a later genetic analysis, which treated that subset as a discovery cohort. Every repertoire in the discovery cohort had been generated on one and the same sequencing platform. Class I and class II HLA loci were covered by the typing at four-digit resolution. Typing coverage varied by locus: about 620-640 donors for A, B, C, DRB1 and DQB1; approximately 520 for DQA1; over 600 for DPA1; around 490 for DPB1. Roughly five DR-DQ haplotypes were handled as single units for association and clustering because linkage in the cohort was strong. On average, around 200,000 unique TCR beta nucleotide sequences were sequenced per donor among some 430 genotyped donors of the cohort, with roughly a sixth of those sequences being non-productive.

Concerning this clone itself: Its recognized antigen is unknown. Base qualities are not recorded, but no much larger clone differs from it by a single base.

Summary of the overall study and its limitations: Several of the top co-occurrence clusters appeared to be linked to parvovirus B19, influenza, CMV and Epstein-Barr virus, according to a later analysis. Over 15 rarely observed V segments, including chromosome 9 orphons, were excluded from the earlier analysis of about 500 of the donors because counts were too low. In both the original and validation cohorts, the classifier was reported to diagnose cytomegalovirus status with high specificity and sensitivity. For the cohort, immune exposure information was limited to CMV serostatus. Compared with the roughly 720-donor mean, donors in an Asian-associated ancestry cluster had fewer N-insertions in productive TCRs, according to a later genetic analysis. Linkage disequilibrium might explain the correlated functional status among segregating V segments, but an unknown experimental factor could not be excluded. HLA typing was unavailable for some donors at each locus, so association tests used only the typed subset. The authors suggested that the approach could potentially be extended to other disease states and immunological phenotypes. In a later analysis, HLA-associated TCR beta chains were found to be more clonally expanded and to have lower generation probabilities than equally common non-associated chains. In an earlier analysis of approximately 590 of the donors, most TCR beta V segments appeared in productive rearrangements about 90% or about 30% of the time, broadly matching IMGT annotations. Assigning TCR associations to individual alleles was difficult when HLA alleles, especially DR and DQ, strongly co-occurred. A further reported finding was that TCR beta sequences accurately predicted the HLA-A and HLA-B alleles for most subjects in the first cohort. The sequencing pipeline was judged likely to have produced a cluster of highly shared sequence variants as a technical artifact. In a later analysis, TCR association rates were found to vary across HLA loci, with the most associated TCRs seen for DRB1 alleles and the fewest for HLA-C alleles. Some IMGT-functional V segments, including TRBV6-2 and TRBV6-3, could not be told apart with the 87-base-pair reads, so those segments were excluded. While some public TCRs were present in many individuals, most TCR sequences turned up only very rarely across donors. The cohort was sequenced for TCR beta chains only, and without alpha or paired-chain data the features that could be detected were limited. At a false discovery rate of 0.05, a later analysis linked roughly 17,000 TCR beta sequences to specific HLA alleles. A few of the identified cytomegalovirus-associated TCR beta chains were confirmed in vitro to be specific for cytomegalovirus antigens. Sequencing depth was assumed to be roughly uniform across donors in the presence/absence analyses, though that assumption may not hold. In a later genetic analysis, a missense DCLRE1C variant was associated with V-gene and J-gene trimming of TCR beta chains, and the association was replicated in an independent cohort. In a later analysis, most CMV-associated TCR beta chains were found to appear HLA-restricted, with HLA associations seemingly driven largely by CMV exposure. In the study, some 160 TCR beta chains were listed as associated with cytomegalovirus.

The cohort was made up of hundreds of healthy bone marrow donors. Cohort members were all nominally healthy when sampled, although unrecorded immune exposures were likely present. The donor was CMV seronegative and was included in the group of a few hundred seronegative cohort members. A peripheral blood sample was collected from each donor, and TCR beta sequencing was performed on peripheral blood mononuclear cells. Genomic DNA extraction from the blood cell samples was performed with the Qiagen DNeasy Blood Extraction Kit. The method was the immunoSEQ multiplex PCR assay. For the multiplex PCR, a mixture combining 60 forward primers for TCR Vbeta segments and 13 reverse primers for TCR Jbeta segments was used. A multiplex PCR assay on genomic DNA amplified the CDR3 region of rearranged TCR beta genes. The amplified TCR beta libraries were sequenced on the Illumina HiSeq System as 87-base-pair reads. The authors' pipeline ran thus. In a later analysis, 70 million to 95 million unique TCR beta chains were counted across the 500 to 850 repertoires, and some 10 million of these chains were shared by at least two donors. To remove PCR and sequencing errors, raw reads were error-corrected and collapsed into unique sequences using a nearest-neighbor algorithm that merged closely related sequences. V, D and J gene segments were assigned by aligning CDR3 sequences to IMGT reference sequences. Each retained sequence needed at least a six-nucleotide match to both a V gene segment and a J gene segment. A rearrangement was called productive if the CDR3 had no stop codons and remained in frame with V and J, and every other rearrangement was called non-productive. Following IMGT convention, CDR3 was defined as the stretch from the second conserved V-encoded cysteine to the conserved J-encoded phenylalanine. The earlier analysis of around 640 of the donors excluded sequences that lacked an unambiguous match to a single V gene segment. An earlier analysis of 587 of the donors called V segments functional above 56.7% productive rearrangements and segregating when the between-donor standard deviation exceeded 5%. A statistical classification framework was developed to diagnose cytomegalovirus status using the catalog of TCR beta chain sequences. In a later analysis, TCR nucleotide sequences were compared against IMGT/GENE-DB human TR gene sequences so that V and J genes could be assigned. Using the TCRdist pipeline, a later analysis assigned CDR3 sequences along with most-parsimonious VDJ recombination scenarios. A later analysis defined each TCR beta chain by its CDR3 amino acid sequence plus V-gene family, and excluded reads lacking a unique V-gene family. To address suspected cross-contamination and a sequencing artifact, a later analysis removed approximately 600 highly shared, low-generation-probability nucleotide sequences. In a later analysis, a clonal expansion index was calculated for each public chain from normalized within-repertoire ranks of inferred template counts. Generation probabilities in a later analysis came from a VDJ recombination model fitted to out-of-frame rearrangements, and those results were checked against IGoR. In a later analysis, hypergeometric tests were used to score TCR-TCR, TCR-HLA and TCR-CMV co-occurrence, with a repertoire-size bias correction applied to TCR pairs. In a later analysis, false discovery rates were estimated by permuting HLA or CMV assignments 20 times. In a later analysis, co-occurring TCRs were grouped using DBSCAN, with TCRdist sequence similarity added in when clustering inside HLA-allele-positive subsets. For co-occurrence clustering, repertoires with fewer than 30,000 or more than 120,000 public chains were excluded, along with roughly five repertoires with anomalous nucleotide sharing. The table comes from immuneACCESS by way of TCRdb, which keeps in-frame sequences with V and J called. Part of the clones is missing from these tables; in studies checked, under half for an unresolved V gene and the rest for unknown reasons. The DNA was the basis for D and trimming; V, J and clone size are from that table. In all, the sample holds some 170,000 clones, and approximately 80% of those were seen once. The top ten hold roughly 1.3% of the sample.

Via the germline V gene (reference sequence), CDR1 is SEHNR and CDR2 FQNEAQ. CDR3 length: 16 amino acids, cysteine to phenylalanine. The only DNA kept is the CDR3, 48 bases in frame from the first base. V loses 5 bases, J loses 4 bases, and the germline ends lie 18 bases apart. This clonotype was sampled from a woman between 45 and 65 years old in good health and CMV-seronegative. Sequencing was done on a sample of PBMCs. This chain joins TRBV7-9 to TRBJ1-3, with TRBD1 as a weak D call on 5 bases. The DNA sequence is given as TGTGCCAGCAGCCCTAGATACGGGACTACGGGAAACACCATATATTTT. The encoded protein is CASSPRYGTTGNTIYF.